This TCR beta chain was observed in a study of shared clonotypes between healthy human individuals. This table comes from immunoSEQ multiplex PCR, and its TCRdb copy is limited to in-frame clones, with some not included. The sample holds about 490,000 clones, 70% to 80% seen once. The sample taken for sequencing was PBMCs. The source is a middle-aged woman in good health. Some clones in this sample may be carry-over from other donors' samples.

The CDR3, as DNA: TGTGCCAGCAGCTTGGACAGGGGGCATACGCAGTATTTT. Protein sequence: CASSLDRGHTQYF. The V and J genes are TRBV5-4 and TRBJ2-3; 9 bases fit TRBD1. CDR3 length: 13 residues. V dropped 0 bases and J dropped 7; count of bases not matched to a gene: 0. From germline, CDR1 is SGHNT and CDR2 YYREEE (reference sequence).